These 26 T cell receptor beta chains were all obtained from the same sample, sequenced in a study of OX40 agonist ivuxolimab in advanced cancers. The protocol was immunoSEQ multiplex PCR, while the TCRdb copy is restricted to in-frame clones and leaves out a portion. The sample holds roughly 70,000 clones, 70% to 90% seen once. The sequencing used CD4+ or CD8+ T cells sorted from blood, collected in a trial of the OX40 agonist ivuxolimab. These receptor sequences come from an adult with an advanced solid tumor such as melanoma, head and neck, liver or kidney cancer.

V usage is TRBV6-5 and J usage is TRBJ2-1; perhaps TRBD2 as D (6 bases). The CDR3 runs to 15 residues. Between the trimmed V and J ends, which lost 6 bases and 4 bases, there was a span of 16 bases. The germline V gene encodes CDR1 MNHEY and CDR2 SVGAGI. The CDR3 nucleotides read TGTGCCAGCAGCCAGGGACTCCTGGATTACAATGAGCAGTTCTTC. Translation gives CASSQGLLDYNEQFF.

The chain links TRBV5-8 to TRBJ2-7; no definite D call. CDR3 length: 10 residues. The germline gives CDR1 SGHTS, CDR2 YDEGEE. V was trimmed by 2 bases and J by 11 bases, leaving 8 bases between them. The CDR3 spells CASSFLREYF. Here the CDR3 DNA reads TGTGCCAGCAGCTTCCTGAGAGAGTACTTC.

V and J are TRBV19 and TRBJ1-2, with D hard to call. CDR3 length equals 11 residues. The ends were cut back, 1 base at V and 4 bases at J, with 1 base in the middle. From germline, CDR1 is LNHDA and CDR2 SQIVND (reference sequence). CDR3 loop: CASSIGYGYTF. The CDR3 nucleotides read TGTGCCAGTAGTATAGGCTATGGCTACACCTTC.

The rearrangement joins TRBV2 to TRBJ1-5, with D unclear. Germline V lookup: CDR1 SNHLY, CDR2 FYNNEI. The CDR3 runs to 13 residues. The ends were cut back, 4 bases at V and 5 bases at J, with 9 bases in the middle. CDR3 amino acids: CASSVSRDQPQHF. CDR3 nucleotide sequence: TGTGCCAGCAGTGTTTCCAGAGATCAGCCCCAGCATTTT.

This chain links TRBV4-1 with TRBJ1-1; D not certain. This CDR3 has 14 residues. V lost 4 bases and J lost 6, with 15 bases in between. Germline loops: CDR1 MGHRA, CDR2 YSYEKL. DNA for the CDR3: TGCGCCAGCAGCCGGGGTCCTGAGATGGCTGAAGCTTTCTTT. This encodes CASSRGPEMAEAFF.

The chain is built from TRBV5-1 and TRBJ2-6; D gene ambiguous. Germline values: CDR1 SGHRS, CDR2 YFSETQ. Deletions cut 0 bases from V and 2 bases from J, with 9 bases between. The CDR3 loop spans 16 amino acids. CDR3 DNA: TGCGCCAGCAGCTTGGAGGTGGCGGCTGGGGCCAACGTCCTGACTTTC. Protein product: CASSLEVAAGANVLTF.

This sequence joins TRBV28 and TRBJ1-4; unclear D gene. The CDR3 consists of 13 residues. CDR1 is MDHEN and CDR2 is SYDVKM in the germline V gene. Trimming took off 7 bases at V and 0 bases at J, with 6 bases between the two ends. The CDR3 loop is CASTTATNEKLFF. The CDR3 DNA reads TGTGCCAGCACCACAGCAACTAATGAAAAACTGTTTTTT. Filled out from reference TRBV28 and TRBJ1-4, the complete variable domain reads DVKVTQSSRYLVKRTGEKVFLECVQDMDHENMFWYRQDPGLGLRLIYFSYDVKMKEKGDIPEGYSVSREKKERFSLILESASTNQTSMYLCASTTATNEKLFFGSGTQLSVL.

The rearrangement joins TRBV7-2 to TRBJ2-1; D not resolved. V dropped 1 base and J dropped 8 bases, with 6 bases sitting between them. Germline CDR1 SGHTA, CDR2 FQGNSA. The CDR3 has 12 residues. CDR3 sequence reads: CASSLGWDEQFF. DNA of the CDR3: TGTGCCAGCAGCTTAGGGTGGGATGAGCAGTTCTTC.

This clone was found once. The chain links TRBV30 to TRBJ2-4, with D tentatively TRBD1 (6 bases). CDR1 GTSNPN and CDR2 SVGIG come from the germline V gene (reference sequence). The CDR3 has 16 residues. The ends were cut back, 3 bases at V and 1 base at J, with 16 bases in the middle. The CDR3 is CAWSRGEWSAKNIQYF. CDR3 in DNA: TGTGCCTGGAGCAGGGGAGAGTGGAGCGCCAAAAACATTCAGTACTTC.

The CDR3 coding sequence is TGTGCCAGCAGCCCGAGCCAAGAGACCCAGTACTTC. Encoded protein: CASSPSQETQYF. The J gene is TRBJ2-5, the V gene TRBV11-1; no firm D call. Germline V gene lookup returns CDR1 SGHAT and CDR2 FQDESV (reference sequence). CDR3 length equals 12 residues. Trimming left V 5 bases short and J 1 base short, with 5 bases between.

V is TRBV5-6 and J is TRBJ2-3; 10 bases line up with TRBD2. With V trimmed by 6 bases and J by 1 base, 14 bases remained unmatched. Germline CDR1 reads SGHDT; CDR2 reads YYEEEE. The CDR3 is 18 amino acids. The CDR3 coding sequence is TGTGCCAGCACAGGACTAGCGGTGCAGCCTGGGGGCACAGATACGCAGTATTTT. It codes for CASTGLAVQPGGTDTQYF.

The count of this clone is one. DNA for the CDR3: TGCGCCAGCAGCCTACTAGGACAGGGACTTAGTTCCGAGCAGTACTTC. It codes for CASSLLGQGLSSEQYF. This chain links TRBV5-1 with TRBJ2-7; 8 bases are shared with TRBD1. CDR3 length: 16 amino acids. Trimming at V came to 4 bases and at J to 6 bases, leaving 15 bases not matched to a gene. The germline CDR1 and CDR2 sequences are SGHRS and YFSETQ.

This clone was observed a few times. The chain links TRBV18 to TRBJ1-6; D might be TRBD1 (5 bases). Between the trimmed V and J ends, which lost 3 bases and 8 bases, there was a span of 17 bases. Germline CDR1 KGHSH, CDR2 LQKENI. The CDR3 is 16 residues long. CDR3 nucleotides: TGTGCCAGCTCACCCACCGGGGGTATGTTGGATTCACCCCTCCACTTT. Amino acids: CASSPTGGMLDSPLHF.

This clone has just one count. The V call is TRBV28, the J call TRBJ2-1; 14 bases agree with TRBD2. The CDR3 runs 18 residues. Germline CDR1 reads MDHEN; CDR2 reads SYDVKM. With 6 bases clipped from V and 0 bases from J, the junction kept 7 bases outside the gene matches. Here the CDR3 reads CASRGLAGGQSSYNEQFF. The DNA for the CDR3 is TGTGCCAGCAGAGGACTAGCGGGGGGCCAAAGCTCCTACAATGAGCAGTTCTTC.

The J gene is TRBJ1-4, the V gene TRBV6-1; TRBD1 might be the D (6 bases). The V gene lost 5 bases and the J gene lost 3 bases, with 13 bases spanning the gap. Germline values: CDR1 MNHNS, CDR2 SASEGT. The CDR3 runs to 15 residues. CDR3 DNA: TGTGCCAGCAGTCCTACAGGGCTTCCTAATGAAAAACTGTTTTTT. Translated, it gives CASSPTGLPNEKLFF.

The chain joins TRBV2 to TRBJ1-2; 10 bases fit TRBD1. This CDR3 region has 13 residues. Germline lookup yields CDR1 SNHLY and CDR2 FYNNEI. With V trimmed by 7 bases and J by 8 bases, 7 bases remained unmatched. As DNA, the CDR3 is TGTGCCAGCAATCCGGGACAGGGGACCGGCTACACCTTC. It yields the protein CASNPGQGTGYTF.

This chain links TRBV6-4 with TRBJ2-3; 8 nucleotides match TRBD1. CDR1 is MRHNA, CDR2 SNTAGT, per germline. The J segment lost 4 bases and the V segment lost 3 bases, leaving 0 bases of the junction unmatched. The CDR3 consists of 13 residues. As DNA, the CDR3 is TGTGCCAGCAGTGAACAGGGGGCAGATACGCAGTATTTT. Protein sequence: CASSEQGADTQYF.

This chain connects TRBV18 to TRBJ1-1; possible D gene TRBD1, 5 bases. The CDR3 is 16 residues long. Trimming took 0 bases from V and 0 from J, leaving 11 bases between them. CDR1 and CDR2 from the germline V gene are KGHSH and LQKENI. DNA for the CDR3: TGTGCCAGCTCACCACCGTCGGGCAGGGTGAACACTGAAGCTTTCTTT. Its translation: CASSPPSGRVNTEAFF. The full variable domain, in which reference TRBV18 and TRBJ1-1 provide the parts outside the CDR3, is NAGVMQNPRHLVRRRGQEARLRCSPMKGHSHVYWYRQLPEEGLKFMVYLQKENIIDESGMPKERFSAEFPKEGPSILRIQQVVRGDSAAYFCASSPPSGRVNTEAFFGQGTRLTVV.

The chain has TRBV19 and TRBJ1-5; D ambiguous. In germline, CDR1 is LNHDA, CDR2 SQIVND (reference sequence). This CDR3 region has 12 residues. V was shortened by 5 bases and J by 3 bases, with 5 bases between the two germline ends. The chain's CDR3 is CASSALNQPQHF. The DNA of the CDR3 is TGTGCCAGTAGTGCTCTCAATCAGCCCCAGCATTTT. The full variable domain, with the rest looked up from reference TRBV19 and TRBJ1-5, is DGGITQSPKYLFRKEGQNVTLSCEQNLNHDAMYWYRQDPGQGLRLIYYSQIVNDFQKGDIAEGYSVSREKKESFPLTVTSAQKNPTAFYLCASSALNQPQHFGDGTRLSIL.

V is TRBV11-3 and J is TRBJ2-3, with 8 bases fitting TRBD1. The germline gives CDR1 SGHNT, CDR2 YENEEA. The length of the CDR3 is 15 residues. V trimming: 5 bases; J trimming: 6 bases; junction bases outside the gene matches: 10. The CDR3 bases are TGTGCCAGCAGCCCCGACTTTGACAGGGGCGATACGCAGTATTTT. This codes for CASSPDFDRGDTQYF.

V is TRBV18 and J is TRBJ2-6; D gene unclear. Trimming left V 3 bases short and J 0 bases short, with 6 bases between. Per the germline V gene, CDR1 is KGHSH and CDR2 is LQKENI. This CDR3 is 15 amino acids long. The CDR3 region is CASSPDLSGANVLTF. For the CDR3, the DNA is TGTGCCAGCTCACCGGACCTCTCTGGGGCCAACGTCCTGACTTTC.

The V gene is TRBV7-3, the J gene TRBJ2-2; possible D gene TRBD1, 5 bases. CDR1 is SGHTA, CDR2 FQGTGA, per germline. The CDR3 runs to 15 residues. Trimming removed 4 bases at V and 0 bases at J, with 9 bases between. As DNA, the CDR3 is TGTGCCAGCAGCTCACAGGCCGCGAACACCGGGGAGCTGTTTTTT. Residues: CASSSQAANTGELFF.

This chain connects TRBV19 to TRBJ1-5; D is possibly TRBD1 (5 bases). The CDR3 sequence is 14 residues long. V lost 7 bases and J 5 bases, leaving 15 bases between the germline ends. Germline CDR1 LNHDA, CDR2 SQIVND (reference sequence). CDR3: CASIPRDGDQPQHF. In DNA, the CDR3 is TGTGCCAGTATACCCCGGGACGGCGATCAGCCCCAGCATTTT.

The chain couples TRBV28 to TRBJ1-5, with D unclear. The CDR3 spans 15 residues. V lost 9 bases and J 4 bases, leaving 19 bases between the germline ends. Germline lookup yields CDR1 MDHEN and CDR2 SYDVKM. The CDR3 sequence: CASVSGRRSNQPQHF. The CDR3 DNA reads TGTGCCAGTGTCTCAGGACGTCGATCTAATCAGCCCCAGCATTTT. Full variable domain (remainder filled in from reference TRBV28 and TRBJ1-5): DVKVTQSSRYLVKRTGEKVFLECVQDMDHENMFWYRQDPGLGLRLIYFSYDVKMKEKGDIPEGYSVSREKKERFSLILESASTNQTSMYLCASVSGRRSNQPQHFGDGTRLSIL.

Only a few counts were recorded for this clone. The J gene is TRBJ1-6, the V gene TRBV2, with D possibly being TRBD1 (5 bases). Looked up from germline, CDR1 is SNHLY and CDR2 is FYNNEI. The ends were cut back, 3 bases at V and 10 bases at J, with 13 bases in the middle. This CDR3 region has 14 residues. The CDR3 region has the DNA TGTGCCAGCAGTGAGCAGGGACTATGGTCACCCCTCCACTTT. Translated: CASSEQGLWSPLHF.

The CDR3: CASSLGQESNQPQHF. CDR3 bases: TGTGCCAGCAGCTTGGGACAGGAATCTAATCAGCCCCAGCATTTT. The chain couples TRBV5-8 to TRBJ1-5; tentative D call: TRBD1 (6 bases). The germline V gene encodes CDR1 SGHTS and CDR2 YDEGEE. The CDR3 is made up of 15 amino acids. V dropped 0 bases and J dropped 4 bases, with 11 bases sitting between them.